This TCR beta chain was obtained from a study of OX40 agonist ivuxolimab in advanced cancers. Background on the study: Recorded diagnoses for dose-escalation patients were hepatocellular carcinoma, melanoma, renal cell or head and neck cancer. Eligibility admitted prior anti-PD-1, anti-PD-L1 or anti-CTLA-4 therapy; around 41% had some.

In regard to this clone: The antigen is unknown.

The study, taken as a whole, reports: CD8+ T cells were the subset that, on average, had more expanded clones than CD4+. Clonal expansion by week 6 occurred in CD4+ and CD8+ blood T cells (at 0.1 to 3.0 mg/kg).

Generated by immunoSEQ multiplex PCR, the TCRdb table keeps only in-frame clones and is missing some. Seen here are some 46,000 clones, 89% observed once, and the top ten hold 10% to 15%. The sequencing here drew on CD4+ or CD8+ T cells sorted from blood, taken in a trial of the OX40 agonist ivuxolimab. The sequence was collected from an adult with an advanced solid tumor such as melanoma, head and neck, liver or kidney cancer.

CDR3 amino acids: CSVEAIPSRGGGTEAFF. DNA of the CDR3: TGCAGCGTTGAAGCTATCCCCTCCCGGGGGGGAGGGACTGAAGCTTTCTTT. The gene calls are TRBV29-1 and TRBJ1-1; TRBD1 is a possible D gene (5 bases). Trimming pared 1 base from V and 5 bases from J, leaving 23 bases between. The germline V gene has CDR1 SQVTM and CDR2 ANQGSEA. The CDR3 consists of 17 residues.